This T cell receptor (beta chain) was obtained from a study of cytomegalovirus exposure and HLA in healthy donors. Study in general: Clustering assigned 81% of the approximately 400 genotyped donors to the Caucasian-associated ancestry cluster.

Notes on the study in general: Across all donors, roughly uniform sequencing depth was an assumption of the presence/absence analyses. Analysis was performed later, and it showed HLA-associated TCR beta chains to be more clonally expanded than equally common others. The study flagged 150 to 200 TCR beta chains as cytomegalovirus-associated.

Germline lookup yields CDR1 MNHEY and CDR2 SVGAGI. Deletions cut 6 bases from V and 7 bases from J, with 9 bases between. This CDR3 has 11 residues. This clone has more than one count but fewer than ten. Its matching antigen is unknown. PCR employed 60 Vbeta and 13 Jbeta primers. Sequencing was performed with immunoSEQ multiplex PCR; in TCRdb, only in-frame clones are kept and a portion is missing. In the table there are some 87,000 clones, 60% to 85% of which are singletons. This sequence was found in a man younger than 30 in good health and CMV-seropositive. The source material was PBMCs. The V gene is TRBV6-5, the J gene TRBJ1-1; perhaps TRBD1 as D (5 bases). The CDR3 bases are TGTGCCAGCAGCCGGGACTTTGAAGCTTTCTTT. Amino acids: CASSRDFEAFF.